What follows are 26 T cell receptor beta chains derived from one specimen sequenced in a study of OX40 agonist ivuxolimab in advanced cancers. Using immunoSEQ multiplex PCR, the repertoire was profiled, and TCRdb retains in-frame clones only, with some absent. The repertoire holds approximately 54,000 clones, around 93% seen once, with about 9% in the top ten. Here the sequenced sample was CD4+ or CD8+ T cells sorted from blood, taken in a trial of the OX40 agonist ivuxolimab. The receptors were sampled from an adult with an advanced solid tumor such as melanoma, head and neck, liver or kidney cancer.

The chain has TRBV30 and TRBJ2-2, with 8 bases identical to TRBD1. The CDR3 has 14 residues. V gave up 4 bases and J gave up 5 bases; unmatched junction bases: 6. In germline, CDR1 is GTSNPN, CDR2 SVGIG (reference sequence). CDR3 amino acids: CAWNSGGETGELFF. The CDR3 nucleotides read TGTGCCTGGAACTCAGGGGGCGAAACCGGGGAGCTGTTTTTT.

This chain joins TRBV6-5 and TRBJ2-7; D not certain. The germline V gene encodes CDR1 MNHEY and CDR2 SVGAGI. V was trimmed by 4 bases and J by 3 bases, leaving 16 bases between them. This CDR3 contains 15 residues. The CDR3 nucleotides read TGTGCCAGCAGTTCAGGCACGTACCCAGACTACGAGCAGTACTTC. It yields the protein CASSSGTYPDYEQYF.

A single count supports this clone. This chain uses TRBV28 with TRBJ2-7, with 8 nucleotides matching TRBD2. V gave up 2 bases and J gave up 1 base; unmatched junction bases: 4. The CDR3 has 15 amino acids. Germline V gene lookup returns CDR1 MDHEN and CDR2 SYDVKM. CDR3 coding DNA: TGTGCCAGCAGTTTAGCGGCGGGAGGTTCCTACGAGCAGTACTTC. As protein: CASSLAAGGSYEQYF.

The chain is built from TRBV7-9 and TRBJ2-5; no firm D call. Germline assignment: CDR1 SEHNR and CDR2 FQNEAQ (reference sequence). The CDR3 runs to 15 residues. V lost 1 base and J 3 bases, leaving 12 bases between the germline ends. For the CDR3, the DNA is TGTGCCAGCAGCTTAGAAATGGGTCCCGAAGAGACCCAGTACTTC. Encoded protein: CASSLEMGPEETQYF.

The chain carries TRBV27 and TRBJ2-1; 9 positions match TRBD1. Per the germline V gene, CDR1 is MNHEY and CDR2 is SMNVEV (reference sequence). Trimming removed 5 bases from V and 8 bases from J; junction bases left unmatched: 13. CDR3 length: 16 amino acids. The DNA of the CDR3 is TGTGCCAGCAGTACCATACCGGGACAGGGTTGGCATGAGCAGTTCTTC. It is translated as CASSTIPGQGWHEQFF.

The chain is built from TRBV9 and TRBJ2-7; maybe TRBD1 (5 bases). This CDR3 spans 13 amino acids. Germline loops: CDR1 SGDLS, CDR2 YYNGEE. The V and J ends lost 3 bases and 4 bases respectively, with 11 bases between them. The CDR3 bases are TGTGCCAGCAGCGCTAATCAGGGATACGAGCAGTACTTC. It is translated as CASSANQGYEQYF.

This chain uses TRBV29-1 with TRBJ2-2; D remains unclear. V lost 4 bases, J lost 0 bases, and 6 bases lay in between. Germline CDR1 is SQVTM and CDR2 is ANQGSEA. The CDR3 contains 13 residues. The chain's CDR3 is CSVGSANTGELFF. DNA for the CDR3: TGCAGCGTTGGATCCGCGAACACCGGGGAGCTGTTTTTT.

The rearrangement joins TRBV5-4 to TRBJ1-3; 8 bases are a match to TRBD1. CDR3 length: 15 residues. After removal of 7 bases from V and 2 bases from J, the junction contained 8 bases not matched to a gene. Germline-derived CDR1 and CDR2 are SGHNT and YYREEE (reference sequence). For the CDR3, the DNA is TGTGCCAGCGGGATACAGGGGGGGACTGGAAACACCATATATTTT. Protein: CASGIQGGTGNTIYF.

V usage is TRBV7-9 and J usage is TRBJ2-7; no clear D gene. The CDR3 runs to 14 residues. The germline V gene has CDR1 SEHNR and CDR2 FQNEAQ (reference sequence). V lost 5 bases and J lost 2, with 13 bases in between. DNA of the CDR3: TGTGCCAGCAGCCCAACTTACAACGCCTACGAGCAGTACTTC. Its translation is CASSPTYNAYEQYF.

CDR3 nucleotide sequence: TGTGCCAGCAGTGAAGGGTCAGGGGGGCACTATGGCTACACCTTC. Encoded protein: CASSEGSGGHYGYTF. The chain links TRBV2 to TRBJ1-2, with TRBD1 matching 7 bases. Losses at the gene ends were 1 base for V and 3 bases for J; bases not matched to a gene: 5. The CDR3 consists of 15 residues. Germline V lookup: CDR1 SNHLY, CDR2 FYNNEI.

The chain has TRBV15 and TRBJ2-7; D may be TRBD2 (5 bases). The germline CDR1 and CDR2 sequences are LNHNV and YYDKDF (reference sequence). The V gene lost 0 bases and the J gene lost 4 bases, with 16 bases spanning the gap. The CDR3 is 16 residues long. DNA for the CDR3: TGTGCCACCAGCAGAGATTGGCCACGAGGGCGATACGAGCAGTACTTC. This translates into CATSRDWPRGRYEQYF.

The chain links TRBV6-6 to TRBJ1-2; TRBD1 matches 9 bases. Germline CDR1 MNHNY, CDR2 SVGAGI (reference sequence). The J segment lost 6 bases and the V segment lost 4 bases, leaving 6 bases of the junction unmatched. CDR3 length: 14 residues. The CDR3 loop is CASSSTQGAHGYTF. The CDR3 DNA is TGTGCCAGCAGTTCCACACAGGGGGCACATGGCTACACCTTC.

The chain carries TRBV28 and TRBJ1-3; 7 nucleotides agree with TRBD1. This CDR3 is built from 17 residues. Germline CDR1 and CDR2: MDHEN and SYDVKM. V shed 5 bases and J 1 base; nucleotides not matched to a gene: 11. The CDR3 DNA reads TGTGCCAGCAGTCGGACACCAGGGGGACCATCTGGAAACACCATATATTTT. This sequence encodes CASSRTPGGPSGNTIYF.

The chain recombines TRBV7-2 with TRBJ2-3; D unresolved. Trimming shortened V by 3 bases and J by 2 bases, and 3 bases separated the two germline ends. The CDR3 consists of 12 residues. Germline loops: CDR1 SGHTA, CDR2 FQGNSA. CDR3 sequence: CASSFFTDTQYF. The CDR3 DNA follows: TGTGCCAGCAGCTTCTTCACAGATACGCAGTATTTT.

In this sample, this clone turned up a few times. The chain is built from TRBV27 and TRBJ1-2, with 7 bases that match TRBD1. Germline CDR1 and CDR2: MNHEY and SMNVEV (reference sequence). V shed 6 bases and J 4 bases; nucleotides not matched to a gene: 5. The CDR3 runs to 13 residues. The CDR3 nucleotides are TGTGCCAGCAGGCCAACAGGGGCCTATGGCTACACCTTC. It encodes CASRPTGAYGYTF.

This sequence joins TRBV9 and TRBJ1-2; 10 bases line up with TRBD1. CDR3 length: 15 amino acids. V lost 4 bases to trimming and J lost 4 bases; unmatched junction nucleotides: 7. The germline V gene encodes CDR1 SGDLS and CDR2 YYNGEE. The DNA for the CDR3 is TGTGCCAGCAGCACAGGACAGGGGGTTATCTATGGCTACACCTTC. It yields the protein CASSTGQGVIYGYTF.

This sequence joins TRBV5-1 and TRBJ2-2; TRBD2 matches 10 bases. The junction had 17 bases not matched to a gene; V was cut back by 6 bases and J by 3 bases. The V gene's germline CDR1 is SGHRS and CDR2 YFSETQ. The CDR3 covers 19 residues. The CDR3 loop is CASTSALAGVEFDTGELFF. The CDR3 DNA reads TGCGCCAGCACAAGCGCTCTAGCGGGAGTGGAGTTCGACACCGGGGAGCTGTTTTTT. Filled out from reference TRBV5-1 and TRBJ2-2, the complete variable domain reads KAGVTQTPRYLIKTRGQQVTLSCSPISGHRSVSWYQQTPGQGLQFLFEYFSETQRNKGNFPGRFSGRQFSNSRSEMNVSTLELGDSALYLCASTSALAGVEFDTGELFFGEGSRLTVL.

This clone was seen only a few times. This sequence joins TRBV6-6 and TRBJ2-2, with D tentatively TRBD2 (5 bases). V shed 2 bases and J shed 6 bases, with 7 bases lying between them. The CDR3 consists of 13 residues. Per germline, CDR1 MNHNY and CDR2 SVGAGI (reference sequence). The CDR3 spells CASSYLGAGELFF. The CDR3 DNA reads as TGTGCCAGCAGTTACCTCGGGGCCGGGGAGCTGTTTTTT.

The chain employs TRBV27 and TRBJ2-1; 7 nucleotides agree with TRBD1. CDR3 length: 14 residues. Germline loops: CDR1 MNHEY, CDR2 SMNVEV (reference sequence). With 5 bases clipped from V and 7 bases from J, the junction kept 8 bases outside the gene matches. Written as DNA, the CDR3 is TGTGCCAGCAGTCCCAGGGACAGAAATAATGAGCAGTTCTTC. Its translation is CASSPRDRNNEQFF.

V is TRBV4-1 and J is TRBJ2-7, with 7 bases fitting TRBD1. There are 14 residues in the CDR3. Germline lookup yields CDR1 MGHRA and CDR2 YSYEKL. J was trimmed by 2 bases and V by 4 bases; bases with no gene match: 5. DNA of the CDR3: TGCGCCAGCAGCCTCAACACAGGGGCCTACGAGCAGTACTTC. This sequence encodes CASSLNTGAYEQYF.

The sample holds one count of this clone. The chain employs TRBV4-3 and TRBJ1-1; D possibly corresponds to TRBD1 (5 bases). The germline V and J ends were trimmed by 0 bases and 10 bases, with 12 bases remaining between them. Germline CDR1 is LGHNA and CDR2 is YSLEER. The CDR3 extends over 13 amino acids. DNA of the CDR3: TGCGCCAGCAGCCAAGATCTCGGGGGAAGAGCTTTCTTT. Its protein product is CASSQDLGGRAFF.

The J gene is TRBJ2-7, the V gene TRBV19, with TRBD1 matching over 12 bases. J lost 7 bases, V lost 3 bases, and 10 bases had no gene match. Germline V CDR1 and CDR2: LNHDA, SQIVND (reference sequence). This CDR3 spans 16 amino acids. The CDR3 here is CASSMGPGQGAREQYF. The CDR3 DNA reads as TGTGCCAGTAGTATGGGTCCGGGACAGGGGGCGAGGGAGCAGTACTTC.

The gene calls are TRBV4-3 and TRBJ2-2; D is unresolved. This CDR3 contains 15 residues. V was shortened by 0 bases and J by 1 base, with 6 bases between the two germline ends. Germline V gene data show CDR1 as LGHNA and CDR2 as YSLEER. The DNA for the CDR3 is TGCGCCAGCAGCCAAGAGGTGGGGAACACCGGGGAGCTGTTTTTT. It yields the protein CASSQEVGNTGELFF.

This sequence joins TRBV15 and TRBJ1-1; D unclear. Per the germline V gene, CDR1 is LNHNV and CDR2 is YYDKDF (reference sequence). The CDR3 spans 14 residues. Trimming left V 2 bases short and J 3 bases short, with 10 bases between. CDR3: CATSRFVLDTEAFF. CDR3 DNA: TGTGCCACCAGCAGATTTGTATTGGACACTGAAGCTTTCTTT. Combining the CDR3 with reference TRBV15 and TRBJ1-1 gives the whole variable domain DAMVIQNPRYQVTQFGKPVTLSCSQTLNHNVMYWYQQKSSQAPKLLFHYYDKDFNNEADTPDNFQSRRPNTSFCFLDIRSPGLGDTAMYLCATSRFVLDTEAFFGQGTRLTVV.

The rearrangement links TRBV5-4 to TRBJ2-3; no definite D call. The CDR3 extends over 13 amino acids. Between the trimmed V and J ends, which lost 4 bases and 0 bases, there was a span of 6 bases. The germline gives CDR1 SGHNT, CDR2 YYREEE (reference sequence). The CDR3 DNA is TGTGCCAGCAGCGCGACTAGCACAGATACGCAGTATTTT. Residues: CASSATSTDTQYF.

The rearrangement links TRBV4-1 to TRBJ2-1; D is unclear. The germline V gene has CDR1 MGHRA and CDR2 YSYEKL. The CDR3 totals 16 residues. The germline V and J ends were trimmed by 0 bases and 0 bases, with 9 bases remaining between them. The CDR3 sequence is CASSQDSMASYNEQFF. The CDR3 coding sequence is TGCGCCAGCAGCCAAGATAGTATGGCCTCCTACAATGAGCAGTTCTTC.